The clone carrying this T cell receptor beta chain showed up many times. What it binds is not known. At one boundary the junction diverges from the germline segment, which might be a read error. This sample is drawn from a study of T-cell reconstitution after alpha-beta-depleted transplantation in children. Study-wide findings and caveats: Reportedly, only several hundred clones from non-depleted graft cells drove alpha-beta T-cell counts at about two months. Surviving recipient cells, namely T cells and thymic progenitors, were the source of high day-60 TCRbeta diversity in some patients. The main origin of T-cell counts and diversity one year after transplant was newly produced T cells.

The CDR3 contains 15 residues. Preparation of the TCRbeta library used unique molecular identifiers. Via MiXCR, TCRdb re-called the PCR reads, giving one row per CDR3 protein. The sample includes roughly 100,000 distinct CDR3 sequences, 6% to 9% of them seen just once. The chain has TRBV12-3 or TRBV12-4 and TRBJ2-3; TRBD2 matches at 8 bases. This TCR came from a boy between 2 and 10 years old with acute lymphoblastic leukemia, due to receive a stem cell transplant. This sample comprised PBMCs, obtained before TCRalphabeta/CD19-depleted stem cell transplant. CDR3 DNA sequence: TGTGCCAGCACTTTAGCGGGGACTAGCACAGATACGCAGTATTTT. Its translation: CASTLAGTSTDTQYF.